Each of the 11 T cell receptor beta chains below was sequenced from the same sample in a study of shared clonotypes between healthy human individuals. Naive CD8 cells lacked CD45RO, underwent positive selection for CCR7 and left out terminally differentiated effector memory CD45RA+ cells. The table came from immunoSEQ multiplex PCR; TCRdb's copy has only in-frame clones and leaves some out. The data contain around 1.9 million clones, approximately 94% of them singletons. The specimen sequenced was naive CD8+ T cells from PBMCs. The source is a man between 18 and 29 years old in good health. Some clones in this sample may be carry-over from other donors' samples.

J is TRBJ2-4 and V is TRBV7-9; TRBD1 aligns across 7 bases. Germline lookup yields CDR1 SEHNR and CDR2 FQNEAQ (reference sequence). The CDR3 sequence is 13 residues long. The ends lost 6 bases at V and 5 bases at J; junction bases unmatched: 4. The CDR3: CASSDREENIQYF. The CDR3 DNA reads as TGTGCCAGCAGTGACAGGGAAGAAAACATTCAGTACTTC.

The chain links TRBV28 to TRBJ1-1, with D hard to call. V shed 2 bases and J shed 3 bases, with 7 bases lying between them. The CDR3 consists of 13 residues. Per germline, CDR1 MDHEN and CDR2 SYDVKM. The CDR3 sequence: CASSLAVYTEAFF. For the CDR3, the DNA is TGTGCCAGCAGTTTAGCGGTGTACACTGAAGCTTTCTTT.

Of note for this clone: Additional DNA sequences in this sample encode the identical CDR3. The chain employs TRBV7-9 and TRBJ2-7; 9 bases line up with TRBD1. The CDR3 has 12 amino acids. CDR1 and CDR2 from the germline V gene are SEHNR and FQNEAQ (reference sequence). The trim removed 5 bases at V and 6 bases at J, leaving 2 bases unmatched. The CDR3 here is CASSRQGGEQYF. CDR3 DNA sequence: TGTGCCAGCAGCCGACAGGGGGGCGAGCAGTACTTC.

The chain combines TRBV28 with TRBJ1-5; possibly TRBD1 for D (6 bases). CDR3 length equals 15 residues. V lost 8 bases and J lost 6, with 20 bases in between. Germline-derived CDR1 and CDR2 are MDHEN and SYDVKM. CDR3 sequence (DNA): TGTGCCAGCGGCAAAATAGGGGGGTCTGGTCAGCCCCAGCATTTT. Its translation: CASGKIGGSGQPQHF.

The CDR3 sequence is CASSLGEVETYEQYF. The CDR3, as DNA: TGTGCCAGCAGCTTGGGGGAAGTTGAGACCTACGAGCAGTACTTC. The genes are TRBV7-9 and TRBJ2-7, with D perhaps matching TRBD1 or TRBD2 (5 bases each). This CDR3 is built from 15 residues. V dropped 3 bases and J dropped 2 bases, with 14 bases sitting between them. Germline V gene sequence: CDR1 SEHNR, CDR2 FQNEAQ (reference sequence).

This clone was detected once. The chain couples TRBV4-1 to TRBJ1-1; D unresolved. The CDR3 is 15 amino acids. Germline lookup yields CDR1 MGHRA and CDR2 YSYEKL. V was pared by 4 bases and J by 0 bases, with 12 bases between. This chain's CDR3 is CASSPIRWVNTEAFF. CDR3 nucleotides: TGCGCCAGCAGCCCCATCCGATGGGTGAACACTGAAGCTTTCTTT.

Turning to this clone: The sample carries other DNA sequences with the same CDR3. The chain links TRBV25-1 to TRBJ2-7; 14 nucleotides align to TRBD2. The CDR3 extends over 15 amino acids. V gave up 6 bases and J gave up 3 bases; unmatched junction bases: 4. Germline CDR1 and CDR2: MGHDK and SYGVNS. This CDR3 reads CASRAGTSGSYEQYF. The CDR3 DNA follows: TGTGCCAGCAGGGCCGGGACTAGCGGGAGCTACGAGCAGTACTTC.

This clone was observed a single time. CDR3 region: CASWDRGSTGELFF. In DNA, the CDR3 is TGTGCCAGCTGGGACAGGGGGTCCACCGGGGAGCTGTTTTTT. The V and J genes are TRBV19 and TRBJ2-2; 11 nucleotides line up with TRBD1. The CDR3 loop spans 14 amino acids. Trimming took 9 bases from V and 4 from J; bases not matched to a gene: 4. Germline V gene data show CDR1 as LNHDA and CDR2 as SQIVND (reference sequence).

The J gene is TRBJ2-5, the V gene TRBV19, with 7 bases that match TRBD2. The CDR3 extends over 16 amino acids. CDR1 LNHDA and CDR2 SQIVND come from the germline V gene (reference sequence). J lost 5 bases, V lost 7 bases, and 16 bases had no gene match. CDR3 sequence reads: CASKAWAGDLGETQYF. The CDR3, as DNA: TGTGCCAGTAAAGCGTGGGCGGGAGATTTAGGGGAGACCCAGTACTTC.

The chain is built from TRBV14 and TRBJ2-3, with TRBD2 as a possible D gene (5 bases). There are 19 residues in the CDR3. Germline CDR1 SGHDN, CDR2 FVKESK. Trimming stripped 1 base from V and 0 bases from J, with 20 bases between. CDR3 sequence: CASSQGGFGRVTSTDTQYF. DNA for the CDR3: TGTGCCAGCAGCCAAGGAGGGTTCGGACGGGTCACTAGCACAGATACGCAGTATTTT. The complete variable domain, with remaining parts taken from reference TRBV14 and TRBJ2-3, reads EAGVTQFPSHSVIEKGQTVTLRCDPISGHDNLYWYRRVMGKEIKFLLHFVKESKQDESGMPNNRFLAERTGGTYSTLKVQPAELEDSGVYFCASSQGGFGRVTSTDTQYFGPGTRLTVL.

This rearrangement joins TRBV4-1 to TRBJ2-2, with D perhaps being TRBD1 or TRBD2 (5 bases each). This CDR3 contains 16 residues. Trimming removed 4 bases at V and 0 bases at J, with 12 bases between. Germline V gene data show CDR1 as MGHRA and CDR2 as YSYEKL. CDR3 nucleotides: TGCGCCAGCAGCCCCCCGGGGCGAGCGAACACCGGGGAGCTGTTTTTT. Translating it yields CASSPPGRANTGELFF.